A selection of T cell receptor beta chains follows, all from one sample in a study of spatial heterogeneity in lung cancer. Using its own MiXCR run on the 5' RACE reads, TCRdb lists one record per CDR3 protein. Of some 23,000 distinct CDR3 sequences in the sample, 8.8% are singletons; the top ten hold around 7%. Sequencing used lung tumor tissue, obtained at surgery. The receptors come from a male donor with early-stage non-small cell lung cancer. Each CDR3 is given with its conserved first and last residue. Each record gives: CDR3 length, J gene, clone size, V gene, D gene, CDR3 DNA, CDR3 protein. D genes are given only for firm matches. The size of a clone is reported for some rows only, either as once, few or many, or as a class for expanded clones.

14 | TRBJ2-3 | many | TRBV2 | NA | TGTGCCAGCGGCAGGTCGGGGGCAACAGATACGCAGTATTTT | CASGRSGATDTQYF
13 | TRBJ1-2 | few | TRBV7-2 | NA | TGTGCCAGCAGCTTAGCGATTGCTGGCGGCTACACCTTC | CASSLAIAGGYTF
13 | TRBJ2-2 | NA | TRBV4-3 | NA | TGCGCCAGCAGCCAAGGGTTCTCCGGGGAGCTGTTTTTT | CASSQGFSGELFF
14 | TRBJ2-7 | NA | TRBV12-3/TRBV12-4 | TRBD2 | TGTGCCAGCAGGTCAGCGGGAGGCACCTACGAGCAGTACTTC | CASRSAGGTYEQYF
13 | TRBJ1-2 | many | TRBV29-1 | TRBD1 | TGCAGCGTCGCCGGGACAGCGGGGGAAGGCTACACCTTC | CSVAGTAGEGYTF
13 | TRBJ1-2 | many | TRBV5-6 | TRBD1 | TGTGCCAGCAGCTTGTGGGGACAGGCGCGCTACACCTTC | CASSLWGQARYTF
15 | TRBJ2-5 | many | TRBV5-1 | NA | TGCGCCAGCAGCTTTGAAATAGGCCCCACAGAGACCCAGTACTTC | CASSFEIGPTETQYF
11 | TRBJ1-5 | many | TRBV6-6 | TRBD1 | TGTGCCAGCAGTTCCGGACAGGTCCAGCATTTT | CASSSGQVQHF
12 | TRBJ2-3 | many | TRBV11-2 | NA | TGTGCCAGCAGCTTAGAGGACTTCCGGGTGTATTTT | CASSLEDFRVYF
15 | TRBJ2-1 | few | TRBV9 | NA | TGTGCCAGCAGCTCGCGGGACACCTCCTACAATGAGCAGTTCTTC | CASSSRDTSYNEQFF
16 | TRBJ1-4 | NA | TRBV4-3 | NA | TGCGCCAGCAGCCAAGATCGTTCACAGAGGAATGAAAAACTGTTTTTT | CASSQDRSQRNEKLFF
14 | TRBJ1-1 | few | TRBV20-1 | NA | TGCAGTGTTCCGACCCGAACCCTAAACACTGAAGCTTTCTTT | CSVPTRTLNTEAFF
14 | TRBJ2-3 | medium-sized | TRBV7-2 | NA | TGTGCCAGCAGCTTGGGAGGGGGCCACGATACGCAGTATTTT | CASSLGGGHDTQYF
14 | TRBJ2-3 | many | TRBV29-1 | NA | TGCAGCGTTGATTCGGGGGAAGGGCCAGATACGCAGTATTTT | CSVDSGEGPDTQYF
16 | TRBJ2-7 | NA | TRBV5-1 | TRBD2 | TGCGCCAGCAGCTTAATCAATAGCGGGAGGGGTTACGAGCAGTACTTC | CASSLINSGRGYEQYF
16 | TRBJ2-1 | many | TRBV10-3 | TRBD2 | TGTGCCATCAGTGAGTCGACTAGACTAGCGGGAAGTGAGCAGTTCTTC | CAISESTRLAGSEQFF
11 | TRBJ2-7 | many | TRBV29-1 | TRBD2 | TGCAGCGTCCGGGGGGAATACGAGCAGTACTTC | CSVRGEYEQYF
16 | TRBJ2-7 | NA | TRBV7-7 | NA | TGTGCCAGCAGCCCTACCCTACTAGCTGCGCACTACGAGCAGTACTTC | CASSPTLLAAHYEQYF
16 | TRBJ2-5 | few | TRBV11-2 | TRBD2 | TGTGCCAGCAGCTCCTCAGCGGGAGGCTTACAAGAGACCCAGTACTTC | CASSSSAGGLQETQYF
18 | TRBJ1-3 | many | TRBV28 | TRBD1 | TGTGCCAGCAGTTCACATCCGGGGACAGGGGTCTCTGGAAACACCATATATTTT | CASSSHPGTGVSGNTIYF
9 | TRBJ1-2 | NA | TRBV12-3/TRBV12-4 | NA | TGTGCCAGCTCGGATGGCTACACCTTC | CASSDGYTF